Each of the 8 T cell receptor beta chains below was sequenced from the same sample in a study of control samples from healthy donors and cancer patients. Produced via immunoSEQ multiplex PCR; TCRdb's table is partial and in-frame only. In the table there are 150,000 to 200,000 clones, around nine tenths of which are singletons. Sequencing was performed on blood. The receptors originated from a woman aged 25-40 years in good health.

The chain carries TRBV5-5 and TRBJ2-7; tentative D call: TRBD2 (5 bases). With 0 bases removed from V and 0 bases from J, the gap between germline ends came to 7 bases. The CDR3 runs 14 residues. Germline V gene sequence: CDR1 SGHKS, CDR2 YYEKEE (reference sequence). The CDR3 bases are TGTGCCAGCAGCTTGGAAGGGAGCTCCTACGAGCAGTACTTC. Translating gives CASSLEGSSYEQYF.

The J gene is TRBJ2-4, the V gene TRBV4-1, with D hard to call. The CDR3 is 15 residues long. Germline V lookup: CDR1 MGHRA, CDR2 YSYEKL. V was trimmed by 1 base and J by 0 bases, leaving 7 bases between them. In DNA, the CDR3 is TGCGCCAGCAGCCAAGGGACGGTAGCCAAAAACATTCAGTACTTC. It is translated as CASSQGTVAKNIQYF.

Remarks on this clone: The sample carries other DNA sequences with the same CDR3. V is TRBV6-1 and J is TRBJ1-5; 8 nucleotides align to TRBD1. The CDR3 runs 16 residues. The germline V gene encodes CDR1 MNHNS and CDR2 SASEGT. V shed 0 bases, J shed 6 bases, and the junction held 7 bases outside the gene matches. CDR3 in amino acids: CASSEAQGGQSQPQHF. CDR3 nucleotide sequence: TGTGCCAGCAGTGAAGCACAGGGGGGTCAGAGTCAGCCCCAGCATTTT.

This chain uses TRBV6-4 with TRBJ1-2, with 10 bases lining up with TRBD1. V lost 3 bases to trimming and J lost 10 bases; unmatched junction nucleotides: 8. Germline V gene sequence: CDR1 MRHNA, CDR2 SNTAGT. CDR3 length: 14 residues. The DNA for the CDR3 is TGTGCCAGCAGTGAAGGGACAGGGGTTTTATTCTACACCTTC. This translates into CASSEGTGVLFYTF.

V usage is TRBV11-2 and J usage is TRBJ2-5; 8 bases align to TRBD2. With V trimmed by 5 bases and J by 5 bases, 10 bases remained unmatched. Germline-derived CDR1 and CDR2 are SGHAT and FQNNGV. The length of the CDR3 is 15 residues. This CDR3 reads CASSPRGTSSETQYF. Here the CDR3 DNA reads TGTGCCAGCAGCCCCCGGGGGACTAGTAGTGAGACCCAGTACTTC.

The V call is TRBV7-8, the J call TRBJ1-1; D is unclear. This CDR3 is built from 12 residues. Trimming removed 5 bases at V and 10 bases at J, with 14 bases between. In germline, CDR1 is SGHVS, CDR2 FQNEAQ. As DNA, the CDR3 is TGTGCCAGCAGCACTCCCGAGGGAAGAGCTTTCTTT. Protein sequence: CASSTPEGRAFF.

The CDR3 loop is CASSLGPGGFNGYTF. Here the CDR3 DNA reads TGTGCCAGCAGCTTGGGCCCTGGGGGGTTTAATGGCTACACCTTC. The V gene is TRBV7-9, the J gene TRBJ1-2; tentatively, D is TRBD1 (5 bases). Germline assignment: CDR1 SEHNR and CDR2 FQNEAQ (reference sequence). The V end was cut by 3 bases, the J end by 6 bases, with 17 bases between. The CDR3 runs 15 residues.

J is TRBJ2-1 and V is TRBV3-1 (or the pseudogene TRBV3-2), with 7 positions matching TRBD1. The CDR3 spans 16 residues. Trimming cost V 0 bases and J 7 bases; bases outside gene matches: 9. CDR1 is LGHDT, CDR2 YNNKEL, per germline (reference sequence). CDR3 DNA sequence: TGTGCCAGCAGCCAAGATAAGGGGGCGTGGTTAAATGAGCAGTTCTTC. Protein: CASSQDKGAWLNEQFF.